These T cell receptor beta chains were read from a single sample in a study of T cell repertoires in cytomegalovirus infection. TCRdb re-called the reads through MiXCR, storing one row per CDR3 protein. The sample consists of about 250,000 distinct CDR3 sequences, 9% to 15% of them appearing once. Specimen: PBMCs. Receptor source: a human donor in good health (CMV status not recorded). Some clones in this sample may be carry-over from other donors' samples. CDR3s include the opening cysteine and the closing phenylalanine or tryptophan. D genes are given only for firm matches. Size tells how often a clone was seen (once, few, many) or the class of an expanded clone, and some rows leave it out.

clone_size	v_call	j_call	d_call	cdr3_aa	cdr3_nt
.	TRBV7-9	TRBJ2-3	.	CASSLTDPADTQYF	TGTGCCAGCAGCTTAACCGATCCCGCAGATACGCAGTATTTT
.	TRBV6-5	TRBJ2-1	TRBD1	CASSPGTGRNEQFF	TGTGCCAGCAGTCCCGGGACAGGGAGGAATGAGCAGTTCTTC
many	TRBV7-2	TRBJ2-7	TRBD2	CASSERGLAGYEQYF	TGTGCCAGCAGCGAGCGGGGACTAGCGGGCTACGAGCAGTACTTC
.	TRBV7-9	TRBJ1-2	.	CASSLVGTNYGYTF	TGTGCCAGCAGCCTAGTGGGCACGAACTATGGCTACACCTTC
many	TRBV7-2	TRBJ2-7	.	CASSLDGGRNEQYF	TGTGCCAGCAGCTTAGATGGAGGGCGGAACGAGCAGTACTTC
few	TRBV7-2	TRBJ2-3	.	CASSLDRDSTDTQYF	TGTGCCAGCAGCTTAGATCGGGACAGCACAGATACGCAGTATTTT
few	TRBV7-9	TRBJ1-6	TRBD1	CASSSTGHNSPLHF	TGTGCCAGCAGTTCGACAGGGCATAATTCACCCCTCCACTTT
many	TRBV20-1	TRBJ2-1	.	CSANSHNGNNEQFF	TGCAGTGCTAACAGTCACAACGGGAACAATGAGCAGTTCTTC
many	TRBV11-2	TRBJ1-2	TRBD1	CASSSPGQLGYTF	TGTGCCAGCAGCTCTCCGGGACAGCTGGGCTACACCTTC
many	TRBV7-2	TRBJ1-1	.	CASSFGRWTEAFF	TGTGCCAGCAGCTTTGGCAGATGGACTGAAGCTTTCTTT
few	TRBV5-4	TRBJ2-1	TRBD1	CASSLAQGAREQFF	TGTGCCAGCAGCTTGGCACAGGGGGCGCGAGAGCAGTTCTTC
many	TRBV14	TRBJ1-4	.	CASSLTVNEKLFF	TGTGCCAGCAGCCTAACAGTCAATGAAAAACTGTTTTTT
many	TRBV5-6	TRBJ2-7	.	CASRPGTPTYEQYF	TGTGCCAGCAGACCCGGGACACCGACCTACGAGCAGTACTTC
.	TRBV20-1	TRBJ2-3	TRBD2	CSAKTSGTDTQYF	TGCAGTGCTAAGACTAGCGGCACAGATACGCAGTATTTT
.	TRBV12-3/TRBV12-4	TRBJ1-1	TRBD1	CASSLRDRETEAFF	TGTGCCAGCAGTCTGCGGGACAGAGAGACTGAAGCTTTCTTT
many	TRBV6-2/TRBV6-3	TRBJ2-5	TRBD1	CASKRTGEETQYF	TGTGCCAGCAAAAGAACAGGGGAAGAGACCCAGTACTTC
many	TRBV7-2	TRBJ1-6	.	CASSLYPGSNSPLHF	TGTGCCAGCAGCTTATATCCAGGCAGTAATTCACCCCTCCACTTT
many	TRBV7-2	TRBJ1-3	.	CASSLGGGAAGNTIYF	TGTGCCAGCAGCCTTGGGGGCGGCGCGGCTGGAAACACCATATATTTT
few	TRBV9	TRBJ1-3	.	CASSSHGSIPGNTIYF	TGTGCCAGCAGCTCCCACGGGAGCATACCCGGAAACACCATATATTTT
few	TRBV28	TRBJ1-2	.	CALGDRVDYGYTF	TGTGCCCTTGGGGATAGGGTAGACTATGGCTACACCTTC
many	TRBV6-1	TRBJ2-3	TRBD1	CASTLGDSSTDTQYF	TGTGCCAGCACCCTAGGGGACAGCTCCACAGATACGCAGTATTTT
.	TRBV6-1	TRBJ1-5	.	CASSRRGRNHSNQPQHF	TGTGCCAGCTCCCGGAGGGGTCGGAACCATAGCAATCAGCCCCAGCATTTT
.	TRBV18	TRBJ2-5	TRBD1	CASSRRTGEETQYF	TGTGCCAGCTCACGCCGGACAGGGGAGGAGACCCAGTACTTC
few	TRBV2	TRBJ2-4	.	CASSERASREYF	TGTGCCAGCAGTGAACGTGCTTCAAGAGAGTACTTC
.	TRBV7-9	TRBJ2-1	TRBD1	CASSTSKTRQGGFWEQFF	TGTGCCAGCAGCACCTCGAAAACGAGACAGGGGGGATTTTGGGAGCAGTTCTTC
few	TRBV18	TRBJ2-7	TRBD1	CASSPGTGQPYEQYF	TGTGCCAGCTCACCCGGGACAGGGCAGCCCTACGAGCAGTACTTC
.	TRBV6-2/TRBV6-3	TRBJ2-7	.	CASSTPSYEQYF	TGTGCCAGCAGTACCCCCTCCTACGAGCAGTACTTC
many	TRBV7-2	TRBJ2-2	TRBD2	CASSLLVPSGRAPGELFF	TGTGCCAGCAGCTTATTAGTCCCTAGCGGGAGGGCCCCCGGGGAGCTGTTTTTT
few	TRBV6-5	TRBJ2-3	.	CASRLPGADTQYF	TGTGCCAGCAGACTCCCGGGGGCAGATACGCAGTATTTT
many	TRBV10-3	TRBJ2-1	.	CAISDLSNEQFF	TGTGCCATCAGTGATTTGTCCAATGAGCAGTTCTTC
few	TRBV5-6	TRBJ1-1	.	CASSGDASGTEAFF	TGTGCCAGCAGCGGGGACGCTTCGGGAACTGAAGCTTTCTTT
few	TRBV29-1	TRBJ1-1	.	CSVEFGPF	TGCAGCGTTGAATTTGGGCCCTTT
many	TRBV7-2	TRBJ2-7	TRBD2	CACQSGSSYEQYF	TGTGCCTGTCAGAGCGGGAGTTCCTACGAGCAGTACTTC
many	TRBV28	TRBJ2-7	.	CATKEGAPYEQYF	TGTGCCACCAAGGAGGGGGCCCCCTACGAGCAGTACTTC
many	TRBV7-2	TRBJ2-1	.	CASSLYAGPYNEQFF	TGTGCCAGCAGCTTATATGCGGGACCCTACAATGAGCAGTTCTTC
many	TRBV7-2	TRBJ2-6	.	CASSPRRNGANVLTF	TGTGCCAGCAGCCCGCGAAGGAACGGGGCCAACGTCCTGACTTTC
.	TRBV29-1	TRBJ1-3	.	CSVSGTYGNTIYF	TGCAGCGTTTCCGGGACGTATGGAAACACCATATATTTT
many	TRBV12-3/TRBV12-4	TRBJ1-2	.	CASSAWGGGRGYTF	TGTGCCAGCAGCGCTTGGGGAGGGGGACGTGGCTACACCTTC
many	TRBV12-3/TRBV12-4	TRBJ2-2	TRBD2	CASSPQRGSTGELFF	TGTGCCAGCAGCCCACAGCGGGGGTCCACCGGGGAGCTGTTTTTT
.	TRBV4-3	TRBJ2-2	.	CASSQELRTGELFF	TGCGCCAGCAGCCAAGAATTAAGGACCGGGGAGCTGTTTTTT
many	TRBV29-1	TRBJ1-5	.	CSVGGHSNQPQHF	TGCAGCGTTGGAGGGCATAGCAATCAGCCCCAGCATTTT